This T cell receptor beta chain comes out of a study of CD8+ T cells in alopecia areata. Germline lookup yields CDR1 SGHAT and CDR2 FQDESV (reference sequence). The CDR3 is 11 amino acids. The V end was cut by 5 bases, the J end by 5 bases, with 6 bases between. The authors extracted RNA and reverse transcribed it into cDNA as the sequencing template. This table comes from immunoSEQ multiplex PCR, and its TCRdb copy is limited to in-frame clones, with some not included. The top ten hold less than 5.5% of the sample, which has 100,000 to 150,000 clones, around 50% seen once. As concerns this clone: Its target is not known.

Study observations and caveats: The study found higher clonality in lesional than normal scalp, especially in alopecia totalis/universalis. Compared with mice, patients displayed less clear TCR sharing, possibly for HLA-related reasons. The study also sequences resident alphabeta T cells of normal skin in scalp samples.

As part of sample collection, lesional scalp punch biopsies and peripheral blood were taken from alopecia areata patients. The chain uses TRBV11-1 and TRBJ2-5; the D is unclear. Sequences were derived from CD4+ T cells sorted from blood, sampled at week 0. This sequence was found in a human donor with alopecia areata. The CDR3: CASSLTETQYF. CDR3 nucleotide sequence: TGTGCCAGCAGCCTAACGGAGACCCAGTACTTC.